This T cell receptor beta chain was retrieved from a study of blood T cell repertoires in COVID-19. Study background: Acute and convalescent COVID-19 samples came from the United States, Italy and Spain. From T cells, B-cell-depleted T cells, or PBMCs came the material, which was cDNA or gDNA.

Seattle researchers signed up patients amid active infection and tracked them longitudinally. In the original processing: Scientists estimated how many nucleated cells there were by amplifying reference gene primers. Clones were read by immunoSEQ multiplex PCR, and TCRdb kept only the in-frame ones, dropping some. That table is the source of V, J and clone size, and D and trimming were worked out from the DNA. The table shows 270,000 or so clones, with less than 90% occurring only once. V was cut by 4 bases and J by 11 bases, with 15 bases left in between. The CDR3 covers 14 residues. Germline values: CDR1 LNHDA, CDR2 SQIVND (reference sequence).

The chain has TRBV19 and TRBJ1-6; D is perhaps TRBD1 (5 bases). This receptor was identified in a woman in her twenties or thirties with COVID-19, enrolled during active disease. Sequences were obtained from peripheral blood. The CDR3 region is CASSSTWEGTPLHF. DNA of the CDR3: TGTGCCAGTAGTAGCACTTGGGAGGGGACACCCCTCCACTTT.